Presented here are 23 T cell receptor beta chains from one specimen sequenced in a study of cytotoxic CD8 clonotypes in ibrutinib-treated CLL. Sequencing used immunoSEQ multiplex PCR; TCRdb keeps in-frame clones, though not all of them. In the table there are around 310,000 clones, roughly 79% of which are singletons. The material was PBMCs, obtained before ibrutinib treatment. The receptors were sampled from a human donor with chronic lymphocytic leukemia.

This clone was counted only a few times. The gene calls are TRBV18 and TRBJ2-5; a weak D match, TRBD2 (6 bases). The germline V and J ends were trimmed by 2 bases and 5 bases, with 15 bases remaining between them. The CDR3 contains 15 residues. The V gene's germline CDR1 is KGHSH and CDR2 LQKENI. Written as DNA, the CDR3 is TGTGCCAGCTCACCAACATGGAGGGCCTTGGAGACCCAGTACTTC. This translates into CASSPTWRALETQYF.

The CDR3 here is CASSLYPAGEGETQYF. As DNA, the CDR3 is TGCGCCAGCAGCTTGTACCCAGCGGGAGAGGGGGAGACCCAGTACTTC. The V gene is TRBV5-1, the J gene TRBJ2-5; 8 bases map to TRBD2. Germline loops: CDR1 SGHRS, CDR2 YFSETQ. Germline trimming cut 1 base from V and 5 bases from J; bases unmatched to any gene: 10. This CDR3 comprises 16 residues.

The chain has TRBV10-3 and TRBJ2-1, with a possible D match to TRBD1 (5 bases). CDR1 is ENHRY, CDR2 SYGVKD, per germline. CDR3 length: 16 amino acids. V was cut by 2 bases and J by 5 bases, with 16 bases left in between. The CDR3 nucleotides read TGTGCCATCAGTGAGGAAGGGGCAAGGAGAGACAATGAGCAGTTCTTC. This codes for CAISEEGARRDNEQFF.

The V and J genes are TRBV4-1 and TRBJ2-1, with 9 bases aligning to TRBD2. Germline V gene lookup returns CDR1 MGHRA and CDR2 YSYEKL. The CDR3 is 16 amino acids. V was pared by 4 bases and J by 4 bases, with 8 bases of the junction left unmatched. The CDR3 nucleotides are TGCGCCAGCAGCCGAAACCACCTAGCGGGGTACAATGAGCAGTTCTTC. The encoded protein is CASSRNHLAGYNEQFF.

This clone was found once. This chain connects TRBV11-2 to TRBJ1-2; the match to TRBD1 covers 7 bases. Germline CDR1 reads SGHAT; CDR2 reads FQNNGV. There are 14 residues in the CDR3. The ends lost 5 bases at V and 4 bases at J; junction bases unmatched: 7. Written as DNA, the CDR3 is TGTGCCAGCAGCCAGGGGACAGAAACCTATGGCTACACCTTC. Translating gives CASSQGTETYGYTF.

This clone has a handful of counts. The genes are TRBV7-9 and TRBJ1-1; weak D call: TRBD1 (6 bases). Germline CDR1 SEHNR, CDR2 FQNEAQ (reference sequence). V dropped 1 base and J dropped 1 base, with 7 bases sitting between them. The CDR3 contains 14 residues. The CDR3 sequence: CASSLGGQNTEAFF. The CDR3 DNA follows: TGTGCCAGCAGCTTAGGGGGGCAGAACACTGAAGCTTTCTTT.

The chain employs TRBV10-3 and TRBJ2-5; no clear D. The V and J ends lost 4 bases and 5 bases respectively, with 11 bases between them. The CDR3 totals 13 residues. Germline CDR1 and CDR2: ENHRY and SYGVKD. The CDR3 sequence is CAISVGIGETQYF. The CDR3, as DNA: TGTGCCATCAGTGTGGGGATTGGCGAGACCCAGTACTTC.

With regard to this clone: This clone may be a read error of a much larger clone one base away. The gene calls are TRBV9 and TRBJ2-1; 7 nucleotides match TRBD2. After removal of 3 bases from V and 11 bases from J, the junction contained 20 bases not matched to a gene. Germline V gene lookup returns CDR1 SGDLS and CDR2 YYNGEE. The CDR3 totals 17 residues. This chain's CDR3 is CASSDANSGQGMAKQFF. As DNA, the CDR3 is TGTGCCAGCAGCGATGCAAATAGCGGGCAAGGTATGGCGAAGCAGTTCTTC. Looking up the rest from reference TRBV9 and TRBJ2-1 gives the full variable domain: DSGVTQTPKHLITATGQRVTLRCSPRSGDLSVYWYQQSLDQGLQFLIQYYNGEERAKGNILERFSAQQFPDLHSELNLSSLELGDSALYFCASSDANSGQGMAKQFFGPGTRLTVL.

V is TRBV19 and J is TRBJ2-3; 14 bases are shared with TRBD2. The CDR3 contains 16 residues. V gave up 8 bases and J gave up 4 bases; unmatched junction bases: 8. The V gene's germline CDR1 is LNHDA and CDR2 SQIVND (reference sequence). In nucleotides, the CDR3 is TGTGCCAGTCGGAGACTAGCGGGAGGGGGGGCAGATACGCAGTATTTT. It translates to CASRRLAGGGADTQYF. Full variable domain (rest looked up from reference TRBV19 and TRBJ2-3): DGGITQSPKYLFRKEGQNVTLSCEQNLNHDAMYWYRQDPGQGLRLIYYSQIVNDFQKGDIAEGYSVSREKKESFPLTVTSAQKNPTAFYLCASRRLAGGGADTQYFGPGTRLTVL.

This clone has just a few counts. The V gene is TRBV6-5, the J gene TRBJ1-2, with D possibly being TRBD1 (5 bases). The CDR3 extends over 11 amino acids. The germline CDR1 and CDR2 sequences are MNHEY and SVGAGI. V was shortened by 8 bases and J by 9 bases, with 13 bases between the two germline ends. The CDR3 region has the DNA TGTGCCAGCGGCCTAGGGGAGAGCTACACCTTC. This codes for CASGLGESYTF.

The chain carries TRBV5-6 and TRBJ2-3; 9 nucleotides line up with TRBD2. Trimming removed 3 bases from V and 4 bases from J; junction bases left unmatched: 6. Germline V gene data show CDR1 as SGHDT and CDR2 as YYEEEE. The CDR3 runs 15 residues. CDR3 sequence (DNA): TGTGCCAGCAGCTCACCGGGACTAGCTTCAGATACGCAGTATTTT. Residues: CASSSPGLASDTQYF.

The chain links TRBV7-8 to TRBJ1-5; tentatively, D is TRBD1 (6 bases). Germline CDR1 SGHVS, CDR2 FQNEAQ. Trimming stripped 5 bases from V and 3 bases from J, with 20 bases between. This CDR3 region has 17 residues. CDR3 coding DNA: TGTGCCAGCAGCCCCCGGACAGCAGGCGGAGTCAATCAGCCCCAGCATTTT. Protein sequence: CASSPRTAGGVNQPQHF.

This clone came up once. The chain joins TRBV27 to TRBJ2-3, with 7 bases identical to TRBD2. The CDR3 consists of 16 residues. With V trimmed by 6 bases and J by 1 base, 10 bases remained unmatched. Per germline, CDR1 MNHEY and CDR2 SMNVEV (reference sequence). The CDR3 loop is CASSRGGLLGTDTQYF. CDR3 bases: TGTGCCAGCAGCCGTGGGGGACTACTTGGCACAGATACGCAGTATTTT.

This clone appeared a few times. The J gene is TRBJ2-2, the V gene TRBV19; D not resolved. This CDR3 is built from 13 residues. CDR1 is LNHDA, CDR2 SQIVND, per germline (reference sequence). Trimming took 11 bases from V and 7 from J, leaving 17 bases between them. The CDR3 DNA sequence: TGTGCCGTGGGCCAGCCCCTGGACGGGGAGCTGTTTTTT. Translated: CAVGQPLDGELFF.

Concerning this clone: With a much larger clone just one base away, this may be a read error. The CDR3 DNA follows: TGTGCCAGCAGCTTCGCCTACGAGCAGTACTTC. It yields the protein CASSFAYEQYF. The V gene is TRBV7-9, the J gene TRBJ2-7; D gene uncertain. V lost 3 bases and J 2 bases, leaving 2 bases between the germline ends. CDR3 length: 11 residues. Germline loops: CDR1 SEHNR, CDR2 FQNEAQ (reference sequence). Together with reference TRBV7-9 and TRBJ2-7, the CDR3 gives the full variable domain: DTGVSQNPRHKITKRGQNVTFRCDPISEHNRLYWYRQTLGQGPEFLTYFQNEAQLEKSRLLSDRFSAERPKGSFSTLEIQRTEQGDSAMYLCASSFAYEQYFGPGTRLTVT.

The table lists this clone with a count of one. This chain joins TRBV2 and TRBJ2-2; 13 bases map to TRBD2. Germline CDR1 reads SNHLY; CDR2 reads FYNNEI. CDR3 size: 14 residues. Trimming at V came to 7 bases and at J to 7 bases, leaving 3 bases not matched to a gene. The chain's CDR3 is CASKGLAGIGELFF. CDR3 DNA: TGTGCCAGCAAGGGACTAGCGGGAATCGGGGAGCTGTTTTTT.

V and J are TRBV5-1 and TRBJ2-7; 7 bases agree with TRBD1. Looked up from germline, CDR1 is SGHRS and CDR2 is YFSETQ. CDR3 length: 14 residues. Losses at the gene ends were 3 bases for V and 5 bases for J; bases not matched to a gene: 8. CDR3 DNA: TGCGCCAGCAGCTGGACACAGGGGTCCCACGAGCAGTACTTC. Its translation is CASSWTQGSHEQYF.

This chain connects TRBV4-3 to TRBJ2-1; 10 nucleotides line up with TRBD1. J lost 7 bases, V lost 0 bases, and 6 bases had no gene match. There are 16 residues in the CDR3. Germline V gene data show CDR1 as LGHNA and CDR2 as YSLEER. CDR3 sequence: CASSQDTGQGFNEQFF. For the CDR3, the DNA is TGCGCCAGCAGCCAAGATACGGGACAGGGGTTTAATGAGCAGTTCTTC.

J is TRBJ2-5 and V is TRBV4-3, with D possibly being TRBD2 (7 bases). The V and J ends lost 4 bases and 7 bases respectively, with 22 bases between them. The V gene's germline CDR1 is LGHNA and CDR2 YSLEER. The CDR3 has 16 amino acids. The CDR3, as DNA: TGCGCCAGCAGCCCGGGGGGCTATGGGCCAAGGGTGACCCAGTACTTC. This translates into CASSPGGYGPRVTQYF.

This chain uses TRBV7-2 with TRBJ1-1; a possible D gene is TRBD1 (6 bases). This CDR3 is 15 amino acids long. V gave up 1 base and J gave up 7 bases, with 16 bases separating them. CDR1 and CDR2 from the germline V gene are SGHTA and FQGNSA. Here the CDR3 reads CASSLVGRGSGEAFF. DNA of the CDR3: TGTGCCAGCAGCTTAGTTGGGAGGGGGTCGGGTGAAGCTTTCTTT.

The V gene is TRBV5-4, the J gene TRBJ2-7; 9 bases align to TRBD2. With 4 bases clipped from V and 0 bases from J, the junction kept 11 bases outside the gene matches. The CDR3 totals 17 residues. Germline V gene data show CDR1 as SGHNT and CDR2 as YYREEE (reference sequence). The CDR3 DNA is TGTGCCAGCAGCGTCAAATCCGGGACTAGCTACTCCTACGAGCAGTACTTC. Encoded protein: CASSVKSGTSYSYEQYF.

The chain recombines TRBV29-1 with TRBJ2-2; maybe TRBD1 (5 bases). V was trimmed by 0 bases and J by 0 bases, leaving 11 bases between them. The CDR3 has 16 residues. Germline V gives CDR1 SQVTM, CDR2 ANQGSEA. Written as DNA, the CDR3 is TGCAGCGTTGAAGATCGACAGCTCGCGAACACCGGGGAGCTGTTTTTT. Residues: CSVEDRQLANTGELFF.

The V gene is TRBV9, the J gene TRBJ1-2; 8 nucleotides agree with TRBD1. V trimming: 4 bases; J trimming: 7 bases; junction bases outside the gene matches: 6. CDR1 is SGDLS and CDR2 is YYNGEE in the germline V gene. The CDR3 is 13 residues long. The CDR3 is CASSPTGVVGYTF. CDR3 bases: TGTGCCAGCAGCCCGACAGGGGTTGTTGGCTACACCTTC.